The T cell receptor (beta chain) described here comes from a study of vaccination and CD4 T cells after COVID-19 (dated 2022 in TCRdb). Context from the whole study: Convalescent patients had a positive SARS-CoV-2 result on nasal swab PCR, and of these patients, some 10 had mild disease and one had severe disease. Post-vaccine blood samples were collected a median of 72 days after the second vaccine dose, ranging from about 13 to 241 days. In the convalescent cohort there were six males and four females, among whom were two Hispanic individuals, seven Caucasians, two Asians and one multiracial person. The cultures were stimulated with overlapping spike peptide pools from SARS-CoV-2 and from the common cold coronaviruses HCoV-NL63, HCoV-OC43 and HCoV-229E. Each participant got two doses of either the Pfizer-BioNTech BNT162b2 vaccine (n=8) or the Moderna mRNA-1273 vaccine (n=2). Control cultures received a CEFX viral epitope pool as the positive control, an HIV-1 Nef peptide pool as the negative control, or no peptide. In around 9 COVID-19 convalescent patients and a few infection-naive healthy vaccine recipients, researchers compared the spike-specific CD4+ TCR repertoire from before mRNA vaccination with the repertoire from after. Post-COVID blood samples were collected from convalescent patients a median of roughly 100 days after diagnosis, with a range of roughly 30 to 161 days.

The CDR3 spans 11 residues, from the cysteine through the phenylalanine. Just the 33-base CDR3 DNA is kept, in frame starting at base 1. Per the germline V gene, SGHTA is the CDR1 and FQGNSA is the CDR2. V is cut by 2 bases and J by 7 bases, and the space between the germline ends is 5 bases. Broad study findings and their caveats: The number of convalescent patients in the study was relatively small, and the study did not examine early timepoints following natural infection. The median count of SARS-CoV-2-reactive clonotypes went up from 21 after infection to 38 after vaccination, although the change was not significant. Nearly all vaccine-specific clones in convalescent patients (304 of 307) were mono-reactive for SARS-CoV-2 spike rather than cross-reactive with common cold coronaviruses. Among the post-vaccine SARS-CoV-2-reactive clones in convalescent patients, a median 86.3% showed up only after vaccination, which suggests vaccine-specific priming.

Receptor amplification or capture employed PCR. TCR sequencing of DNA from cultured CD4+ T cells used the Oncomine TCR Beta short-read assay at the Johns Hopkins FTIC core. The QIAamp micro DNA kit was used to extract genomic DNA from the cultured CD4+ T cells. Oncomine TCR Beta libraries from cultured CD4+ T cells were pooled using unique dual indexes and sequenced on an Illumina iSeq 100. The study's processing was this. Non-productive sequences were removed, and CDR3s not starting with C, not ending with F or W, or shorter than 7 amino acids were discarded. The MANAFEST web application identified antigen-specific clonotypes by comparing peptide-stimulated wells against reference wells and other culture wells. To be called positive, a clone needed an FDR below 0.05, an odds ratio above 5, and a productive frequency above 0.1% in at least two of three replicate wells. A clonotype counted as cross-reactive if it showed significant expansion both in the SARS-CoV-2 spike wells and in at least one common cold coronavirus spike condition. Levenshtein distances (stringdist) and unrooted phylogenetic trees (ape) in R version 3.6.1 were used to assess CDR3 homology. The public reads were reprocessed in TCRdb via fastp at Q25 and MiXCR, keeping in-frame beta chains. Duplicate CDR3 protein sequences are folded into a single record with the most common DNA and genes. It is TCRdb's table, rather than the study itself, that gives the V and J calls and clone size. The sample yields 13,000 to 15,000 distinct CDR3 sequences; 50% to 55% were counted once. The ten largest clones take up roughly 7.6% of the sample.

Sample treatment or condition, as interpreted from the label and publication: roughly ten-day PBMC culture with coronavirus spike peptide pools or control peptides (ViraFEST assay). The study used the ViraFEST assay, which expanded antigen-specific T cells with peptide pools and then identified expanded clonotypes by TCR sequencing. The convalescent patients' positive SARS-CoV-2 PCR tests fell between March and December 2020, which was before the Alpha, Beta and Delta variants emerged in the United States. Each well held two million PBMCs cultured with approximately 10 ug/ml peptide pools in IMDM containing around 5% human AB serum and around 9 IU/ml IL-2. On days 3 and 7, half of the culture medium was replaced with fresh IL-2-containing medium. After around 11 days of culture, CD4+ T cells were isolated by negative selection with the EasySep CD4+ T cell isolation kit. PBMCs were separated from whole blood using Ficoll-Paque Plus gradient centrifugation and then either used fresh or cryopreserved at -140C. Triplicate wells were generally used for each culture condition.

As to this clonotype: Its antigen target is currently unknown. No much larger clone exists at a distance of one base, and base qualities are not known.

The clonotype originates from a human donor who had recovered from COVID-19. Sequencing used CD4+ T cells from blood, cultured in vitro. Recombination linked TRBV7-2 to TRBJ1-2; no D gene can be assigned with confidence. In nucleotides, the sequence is TGTGCCAGCAGCTTATTGGGTGGCTACACCTTC. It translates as CASSLLGGYTF. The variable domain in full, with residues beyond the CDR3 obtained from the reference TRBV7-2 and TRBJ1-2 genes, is GAGVSQSPSNKVTEKGKDVELRCDPISGHTALYWYRQSLGQGLEFLIYFQGNSAPDKSGLPSDRFSAERTGGSVSTLTIQRTQQEDSAVYLCASSLLGGYTFGSGTRLTVV.